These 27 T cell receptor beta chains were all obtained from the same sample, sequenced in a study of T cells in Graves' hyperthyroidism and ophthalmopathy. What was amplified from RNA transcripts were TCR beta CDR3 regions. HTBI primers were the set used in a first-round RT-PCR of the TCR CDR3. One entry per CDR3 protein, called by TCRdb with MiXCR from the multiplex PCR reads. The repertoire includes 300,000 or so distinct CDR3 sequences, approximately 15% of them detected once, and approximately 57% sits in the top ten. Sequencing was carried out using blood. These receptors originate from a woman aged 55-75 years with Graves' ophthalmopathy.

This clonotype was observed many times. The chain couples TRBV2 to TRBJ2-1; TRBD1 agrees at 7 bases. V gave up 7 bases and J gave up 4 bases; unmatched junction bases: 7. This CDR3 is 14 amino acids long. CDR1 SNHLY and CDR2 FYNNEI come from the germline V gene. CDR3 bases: TGTGCCAGCAAACTGGACAGGCTATACAATGAGCAGTTCTTC. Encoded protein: CASKLDRLYNEQFF.

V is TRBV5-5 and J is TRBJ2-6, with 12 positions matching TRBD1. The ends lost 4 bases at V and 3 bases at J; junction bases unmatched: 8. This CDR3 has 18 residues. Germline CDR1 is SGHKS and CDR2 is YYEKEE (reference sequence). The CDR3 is CASSGGTGGVLGANVLTF. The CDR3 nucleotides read TGTGCCAGCAGCGGAGGGACAGGGGGCGTGCTTGGGGCCAACGTCCTGACTTTC.

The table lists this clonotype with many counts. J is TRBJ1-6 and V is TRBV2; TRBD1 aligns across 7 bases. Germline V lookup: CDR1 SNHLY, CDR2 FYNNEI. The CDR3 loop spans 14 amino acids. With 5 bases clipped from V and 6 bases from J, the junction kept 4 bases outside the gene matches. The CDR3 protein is CASSTTGTNSPLHF. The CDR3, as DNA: TGTGCCAGCAGTACGACAGGGACTAATTCACCCCTCCACTTT. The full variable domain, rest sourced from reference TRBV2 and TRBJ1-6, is EPEVTQTPSHQVTQMGQEVILRCVPISNHLYFYWYRQILGQKVEFLVSFYNNEISEKSEIFDDQFSVERPDGSNFTLKIRSTKLEDSAMYFCASSTTGTNSPLHFGNGTRLTVT.

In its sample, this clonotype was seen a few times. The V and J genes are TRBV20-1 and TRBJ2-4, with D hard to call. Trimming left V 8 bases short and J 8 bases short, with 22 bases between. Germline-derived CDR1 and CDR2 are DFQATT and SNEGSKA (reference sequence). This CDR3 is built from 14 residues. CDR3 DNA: TGCAGTACCTACCCGACCGAAGTCATGGACATTCAGTACTTC. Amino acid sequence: CSTYPTEVMDIQYF.

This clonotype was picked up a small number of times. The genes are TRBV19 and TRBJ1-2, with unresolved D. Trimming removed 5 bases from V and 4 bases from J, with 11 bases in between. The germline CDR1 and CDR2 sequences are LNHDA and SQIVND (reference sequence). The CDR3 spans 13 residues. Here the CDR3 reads CASSEGSSYGYTF. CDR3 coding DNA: TGTGCCAGTAGTGAGGGATCGAGCTATGGCTACACCTTC.

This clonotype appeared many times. The CDR3 is CASSLLGLAGEDYEQYF. The CDR3 DNA reads TGTGCCAGCAGCTTACTTGGACTAGCGGGAGAGGACTACGAGCAGTACTTC. The rearrangement links TRBV6-5 to TRBJ2-7; 13 bases map to TRBD2. CDR3 size: 17 residues. V lost 6 bases to trimming and J lost 3 bases; unmatched junction nucleotides: 11. Germline CDR1 and CDR2: MNHEY and SVGAGI.

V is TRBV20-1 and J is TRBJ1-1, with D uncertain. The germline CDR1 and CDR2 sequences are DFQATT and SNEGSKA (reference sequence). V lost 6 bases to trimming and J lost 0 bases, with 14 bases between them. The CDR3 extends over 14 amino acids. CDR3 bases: TGCAGTGCCACCCCTTTGAACCTGAACACTGAAGCTTTCTTT. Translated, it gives CSATPLNLNTEAFF.

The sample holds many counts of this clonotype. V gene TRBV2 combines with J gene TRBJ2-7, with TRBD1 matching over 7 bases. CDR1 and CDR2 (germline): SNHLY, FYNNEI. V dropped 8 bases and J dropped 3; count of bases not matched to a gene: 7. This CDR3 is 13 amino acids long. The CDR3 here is CASVRDRNYEQYF. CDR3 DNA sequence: TGTGCCAGCGTCCGGGACAGAAACTACGAGCAGTACTTC.

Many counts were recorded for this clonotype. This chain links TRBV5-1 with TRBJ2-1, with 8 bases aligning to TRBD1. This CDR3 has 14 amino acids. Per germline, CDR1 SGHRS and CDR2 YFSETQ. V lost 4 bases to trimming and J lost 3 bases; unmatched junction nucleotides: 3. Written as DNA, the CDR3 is TGCGCCAGCAGCCCGGGACAGGACTACAATGAGCAGTTCTTC. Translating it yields CASSPGQDYNEQFF.

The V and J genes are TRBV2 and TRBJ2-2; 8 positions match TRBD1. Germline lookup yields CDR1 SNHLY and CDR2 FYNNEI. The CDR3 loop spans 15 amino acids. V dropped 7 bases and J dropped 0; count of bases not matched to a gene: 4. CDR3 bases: TGTGCCAGCAATCTGGACAGGGCGAACACCGGGGAGCTGTTTTTT. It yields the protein CASNLDRANTGELFF.

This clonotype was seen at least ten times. CDR3 in DNA: TGTGCCAGCAGCCCAGATCTCTGGAACACTGAAGCTTTCTTT. Its protein is CASSPDLWNTEAFF. This chain uses TRBV7-2 with TRBJ1-1, with no clear D. With 5 bases removed from V and 1 base from J, the gap between germline ends came to 11 bases. The germline gives CDR1 SGHTA, CDR2 FQGNSA. There are 14 residues in the CDR3.

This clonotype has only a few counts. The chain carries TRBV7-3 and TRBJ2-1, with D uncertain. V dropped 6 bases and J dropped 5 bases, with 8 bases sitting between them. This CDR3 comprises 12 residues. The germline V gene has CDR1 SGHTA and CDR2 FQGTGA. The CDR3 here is CASRGSDNEQFF. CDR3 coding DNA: TGTGCCAGCAGGGGGTCGGACAATGAGCAGTTCTTC.

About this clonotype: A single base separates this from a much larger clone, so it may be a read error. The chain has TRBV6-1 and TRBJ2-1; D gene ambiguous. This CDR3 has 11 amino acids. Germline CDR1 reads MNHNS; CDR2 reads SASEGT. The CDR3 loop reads CAVTSYNEQLF. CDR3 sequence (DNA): TGTGCGGTAACATCCTACAATGAGCAGCTCTTC.

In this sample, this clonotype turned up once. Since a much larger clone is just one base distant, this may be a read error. CDR3: CASRLSRSASTDTQYF. Written as DNA, the CDR3 is TGTGCCAGCCGTTTATCGAGAAGTGCATCGACAGATACGCAGTATTTT. The rearrangement joins TRBV28 to TRBJ2-3, with D uncertain. The length of the CDR3 is 16 residues. Germline assignment: CDR1 MDHEN and CDR2 SYDVKM.

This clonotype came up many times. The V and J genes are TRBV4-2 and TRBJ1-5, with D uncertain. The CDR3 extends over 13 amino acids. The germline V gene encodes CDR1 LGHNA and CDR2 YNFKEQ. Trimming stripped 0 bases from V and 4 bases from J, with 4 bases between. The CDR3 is CASSQELNQPQHF. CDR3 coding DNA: TGTGCCAGCAGCCAAGAGTTGAATCAGCCCCAGCATTTT.

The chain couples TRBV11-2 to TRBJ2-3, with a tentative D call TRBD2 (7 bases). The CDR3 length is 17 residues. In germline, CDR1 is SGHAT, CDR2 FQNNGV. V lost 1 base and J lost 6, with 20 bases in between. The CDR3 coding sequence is TGTGCCAGCAGCTTAGCCCCCCTTACGGGGGGCGATGATACGCAGTATTTT. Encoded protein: CASSLAPLTGGDDTQYF.

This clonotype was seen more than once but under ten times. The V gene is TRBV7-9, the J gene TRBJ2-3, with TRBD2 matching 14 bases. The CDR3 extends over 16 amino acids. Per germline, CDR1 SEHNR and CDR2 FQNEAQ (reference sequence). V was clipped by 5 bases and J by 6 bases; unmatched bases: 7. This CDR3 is CASSGTGTSGSDTQYF. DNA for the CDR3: TGTGCCAGCAGCGGGACAGGGACTAGCGGGAGTGATACGCAGTATTTT.

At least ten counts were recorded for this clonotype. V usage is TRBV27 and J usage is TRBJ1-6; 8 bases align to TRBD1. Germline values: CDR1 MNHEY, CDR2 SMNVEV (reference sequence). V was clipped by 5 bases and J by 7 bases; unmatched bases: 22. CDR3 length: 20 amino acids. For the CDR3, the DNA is TGTGCCAGCAGTCCGTCGTCGGGTGATTGGGACAGGCCTTGGAATTCACCCCTCCACTTT. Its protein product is CASSPSSGDWDRPWNSPLHF.

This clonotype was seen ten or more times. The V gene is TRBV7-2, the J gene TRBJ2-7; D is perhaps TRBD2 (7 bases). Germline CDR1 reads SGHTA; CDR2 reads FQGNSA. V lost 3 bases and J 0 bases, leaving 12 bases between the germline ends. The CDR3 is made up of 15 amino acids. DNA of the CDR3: TGTGCCAGCAGCTTGGGGAGGGGGAGCTCCTACGAGCAGTACTTC. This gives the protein CASSLGRGSSYEQYF.

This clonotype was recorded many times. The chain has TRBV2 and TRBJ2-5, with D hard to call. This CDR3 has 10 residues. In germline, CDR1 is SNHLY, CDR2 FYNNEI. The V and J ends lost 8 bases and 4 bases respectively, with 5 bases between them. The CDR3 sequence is CASASETQYF. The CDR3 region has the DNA TGTGCCAGCGCTTCAGAGACCCAGTACTTC. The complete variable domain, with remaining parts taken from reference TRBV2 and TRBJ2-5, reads EPEVTQTPSHQVTQMGQEVILRCVPISNHLYFYWYRQILGQKVEFLVSFYNNEISEKSEIFDDQFSVERPDGSNFTLKIRSTKLEDSAMYFCASASETQYFGPGTRLLVL.

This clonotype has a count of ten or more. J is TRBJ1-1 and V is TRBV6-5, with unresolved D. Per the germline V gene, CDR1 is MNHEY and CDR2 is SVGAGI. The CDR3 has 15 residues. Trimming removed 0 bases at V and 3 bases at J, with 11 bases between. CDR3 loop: CASSYSMGVDTEAFF. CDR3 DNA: TGTGCCAGCAGTTACTCGATGGGTGTAGACACTGAAGCTTTCTTT.

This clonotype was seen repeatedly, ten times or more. The chain's CDR3 is CSAGGSTTEQYF. The DNA of the CDR3 is TGCAGTGCGGGTGGGTCTACCACCGAGCAGTACTTC. The rearrangement uses TRBV20-1 and TRBJ2-7; D is undetermined. This CDR3 contains 12 residues. Trimming pared 6 bases from V and 6 bases from J, leaving 15 bases between. The germline gives CDR1 DFQATT, CDR2 SNEGSKA (reference sequence).

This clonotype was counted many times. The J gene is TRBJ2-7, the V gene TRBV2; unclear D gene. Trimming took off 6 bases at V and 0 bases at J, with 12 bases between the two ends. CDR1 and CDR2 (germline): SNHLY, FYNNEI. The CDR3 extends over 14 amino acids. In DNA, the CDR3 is TGTGCCAGCAGGGCCCGCGAGAGCTCCTACGAGCAGTACTTC. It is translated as CASRARESSYEQYF.

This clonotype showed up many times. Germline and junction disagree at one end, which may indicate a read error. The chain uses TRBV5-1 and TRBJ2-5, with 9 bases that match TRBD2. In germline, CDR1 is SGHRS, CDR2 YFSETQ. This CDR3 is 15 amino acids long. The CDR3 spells CASSLALAGQETQYF. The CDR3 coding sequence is TGTGCCAGCAGCTTGGCCCTAGCGGGACAAGAGACCCAGTACTTC.

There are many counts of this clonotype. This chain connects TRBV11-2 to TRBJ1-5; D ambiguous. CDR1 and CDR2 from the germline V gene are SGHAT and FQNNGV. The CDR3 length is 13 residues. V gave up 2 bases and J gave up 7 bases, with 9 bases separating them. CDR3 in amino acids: CASSLTGRQPQHF. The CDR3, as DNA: TGTGCCAGCAGCTTAACTGGGCGGCAGCCCCAGCATTTT.

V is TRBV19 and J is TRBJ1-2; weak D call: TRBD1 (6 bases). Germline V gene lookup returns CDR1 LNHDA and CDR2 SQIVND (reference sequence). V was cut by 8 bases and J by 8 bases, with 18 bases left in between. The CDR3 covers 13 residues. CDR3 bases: TGTGCCAGTTTCACGGGGGCCCGCTCGGGCTACACCTTC. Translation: CASFTGARSGYTF.

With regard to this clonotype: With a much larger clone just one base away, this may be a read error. The CDR3 spells CASSRDKIPTGVSYEQYF. The CDR3 bases are TGCGCCAGCAGCCGAGATAAAATTCCCACAGGGGTGAGCTACGAGCAGTACTTC. This chain joins TRBV4-3 and TRBJ2-7; 7 nucleotides align to TRBD1. Trimming removed 4 bases from V and 3 bases from J; junction bases left unmatched: 18. The length of the CDR3 is 18 residues. Germline V CDR1 and CDR2: LGHNA, YSLEER.